This T cell receptor (beta chain) was retrieved from a study of TIL therapy for anti-PD-1-resistant metastatic lung cancer. Study information: Patients then received nivolumab; progressors got lymphodepletion, TIL and IL-2. Patients had a median age of about 55 years (range roughly 35-80). Half of patients were current or former smokers.

The immunoSEQ assay was v3. Profiling relied on immunoSEQ multiplex PCR, and the TCRdb table lists in-frame clones only, not all of them. The sample has about 60,000 clones; around 63% are singletons. Germline lookup yields CDR1 SGHNT and CDR2 YENEEA. The CDR3 consists of 18 residues. V was pared by 3 bases and J by 6 bases, with 10 bases of the junction left unmatched. Indicated time point: pre-treatment sample, taken before nivolumab and TIL therapy. Enrollment ran from October 2017 to January 2020. This TCR was sampled from a person aged 25 to 85 with non-small cell lung cancer. This specimen was blood, taken at baseline. V gene TRBV11-3 combines with J gene TRBJ2-3; TRBD2 aligns across 15 bases. In nucleotides, the CDR3 is TGTGCCAGCAGCTTGCGTCGGACTAGCGGGAGGGTAGGGGATACGCAGTATTTT. Its translation: CASSLRRTSGRVGDTQYF.